This record concerns one TCR beta chain sequence. Its antigen remains unidentified. Indicated treatment: around 19 received Ad26.COV2.S at low or high dose, single or two shots; 5 received placebo; per-sample allocation not given. It was on day 63 after the first vaccine or placebo injection that samples were taken. The repertoire was sequenced with immunoSEQ multiplex PCR; TCRdb's copy has only in-frame clones and lacks some. This table has about 350,000 clones, 80% to 90% appearing once. These data are taken from a study of Ad26.COV2.S vaccination and SARS-CoV-2 variants. Study at large: Ad26.COV2.S given intramuscularly, once or twice 56 days apart. Broader study findings: For non-spike TCRs, breadth in vaccine recipients resembled that in placebo recipients. Individuals receiving vaccine had higher spike-specific TCR breadth than placebo recipients did. A substantial breadth of spike-specific CD8+ and CD4+ T cell responses after vaccination has been reported.

Germline V gives CDR1 LGHNA, CDR2 YNFKEQ. Trimming shortened V by 0 bases and J by 2 bases, and 16 bases separated the two germline ends. This CDR3 is built from 18 residues. The receptor's source is a person aged 18-65 years who received the Ad26.COV2.S COVID-19 vaccine or a placebo. The material was peripheral blood, obtained in a trial of Ad26.COV2.S vaccine versus placebo. The chain links TRBV4-2 to TRBJ1-4, with D unclear. CDR3 DNA: TGTGCCAGCAGCCAAGAATCGGTCCGAGTGGGGACTAATGAAAAACTGTTTTTT. As protein: CASSQESVRVGTNEKLFF.